This record concerns one T cell receptor (beta chain) sequence. TCRdb's copy holds only in-frame clones and misses some; the assay was immunoSEQ multiplex PCR. The table shows some 80,000 clones, with 96% occurring only once. The sample comes from a study of technical replicates of blood from a few donors. The ends were cut back, 4 bases at V and 1 base at J, with 13 bases in the middle. Per germline, CDR1 MNHEY and CDR2 SVGAGI. The CDR3 consists of 15 residues. This TCR derives from a human donor in good health. The sequenced material came from T cells isolated from PBMCs. The V call is TRBV6-5, the J call TRBJ2-5, with a tentative D call TRBD2 (5 bases). CDR3 sequence (DNA): TGTGCCAGCAGTTTTAGCGCCGCGTTCCAAGAGACCCAGTACTTC. Its translation is CASSFSAAFQETQYF.